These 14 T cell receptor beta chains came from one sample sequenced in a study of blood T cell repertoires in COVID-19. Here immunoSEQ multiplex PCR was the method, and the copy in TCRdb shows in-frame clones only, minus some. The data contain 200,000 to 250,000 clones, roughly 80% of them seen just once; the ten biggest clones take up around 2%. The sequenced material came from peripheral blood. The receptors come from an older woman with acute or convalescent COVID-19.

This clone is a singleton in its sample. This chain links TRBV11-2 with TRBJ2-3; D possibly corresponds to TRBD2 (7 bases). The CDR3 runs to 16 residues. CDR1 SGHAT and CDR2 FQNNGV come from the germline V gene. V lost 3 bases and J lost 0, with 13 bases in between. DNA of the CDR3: TGTGCCAGCAGCTTGCGTGGCGGGGGCAGCACAGATACGCAGTATTTT. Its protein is CASSLRGGGSTDTQYF.

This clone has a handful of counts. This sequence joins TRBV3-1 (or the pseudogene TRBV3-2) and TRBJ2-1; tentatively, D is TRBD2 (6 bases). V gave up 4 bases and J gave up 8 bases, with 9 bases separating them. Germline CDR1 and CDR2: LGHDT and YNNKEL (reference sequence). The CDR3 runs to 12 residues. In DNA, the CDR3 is TGTGCCAGCAGCCCCGGGAGATATGAGCAGTTCTTC. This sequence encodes CASSPGRYEQFF.

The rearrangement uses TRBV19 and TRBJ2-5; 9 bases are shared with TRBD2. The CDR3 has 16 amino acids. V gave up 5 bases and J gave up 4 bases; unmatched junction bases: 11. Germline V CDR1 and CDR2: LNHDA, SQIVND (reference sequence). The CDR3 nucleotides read TGTGCCAGTAGTGCCCGGGGTAGCGGGGGTCGAGAGACCCAGTACTTC. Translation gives CASSARGSGGRETQYF.

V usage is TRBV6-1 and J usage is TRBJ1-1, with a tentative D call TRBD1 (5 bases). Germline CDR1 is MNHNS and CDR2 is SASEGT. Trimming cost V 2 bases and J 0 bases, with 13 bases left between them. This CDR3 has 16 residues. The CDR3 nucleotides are TGTGCCAGCAGTGAACCGCCAGGGAAAATGAACACTGAAGCTTTCTTT. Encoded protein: CASSEPPGKMNTEAFF.

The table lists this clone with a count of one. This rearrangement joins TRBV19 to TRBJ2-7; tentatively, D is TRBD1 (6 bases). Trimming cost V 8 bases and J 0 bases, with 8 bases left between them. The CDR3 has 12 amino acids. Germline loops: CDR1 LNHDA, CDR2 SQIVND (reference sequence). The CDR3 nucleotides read TGTGCCAGTTCAGGGGACTCCTACGAGCAGTACTTC. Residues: CASSGDSYEQYF.

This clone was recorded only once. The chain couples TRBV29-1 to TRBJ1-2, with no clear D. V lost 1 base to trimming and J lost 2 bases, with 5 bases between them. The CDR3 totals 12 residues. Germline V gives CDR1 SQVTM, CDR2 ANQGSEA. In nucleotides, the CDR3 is TGCAGCGTTGAAGGTCAGAACTATGGCTACACCTTC. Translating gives CSVEGQNYGYTF.

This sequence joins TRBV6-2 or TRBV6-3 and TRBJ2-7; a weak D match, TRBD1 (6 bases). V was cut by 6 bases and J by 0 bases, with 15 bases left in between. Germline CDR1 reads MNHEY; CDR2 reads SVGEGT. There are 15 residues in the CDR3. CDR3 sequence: CASSPDRWVSYEQYF. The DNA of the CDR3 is TGTGCCAGCAGCCCAGACAGGTGGGTCTCCTACGAGCAGTACTTC.

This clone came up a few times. CDR3 in DNA: TGTGCCAGCAGCTTGCTAGCAGGGGACAAAAACATTCAGTACTTC. The encoded protein is CASSLLAGDKNIQYF. The gene calls are TRBV5-6 and TRBJ2-4, with D perhaps TRBD1 (6 bases). The CDR3 contains 15 residues. With 1 base removed from V and 3 bases from J, the gap between germline ends came to 11 bases. Per the germline V gene, CDR1 is SGHDT and CDR2 is YYEEEE.

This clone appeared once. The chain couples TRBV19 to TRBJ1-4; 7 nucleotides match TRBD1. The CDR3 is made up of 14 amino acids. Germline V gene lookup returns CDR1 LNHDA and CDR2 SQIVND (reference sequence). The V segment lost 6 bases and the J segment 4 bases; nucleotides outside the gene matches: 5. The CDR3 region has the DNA TGTGCCAGTAGCAGGGGACAGCGTAATGAAAAACTGTTTTTT. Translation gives CASSRGQRNEKLFF.

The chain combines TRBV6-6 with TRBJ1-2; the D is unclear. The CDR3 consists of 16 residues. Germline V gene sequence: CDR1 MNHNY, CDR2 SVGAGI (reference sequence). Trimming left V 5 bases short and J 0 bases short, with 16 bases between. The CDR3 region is CASSQYSDGANYGYTF. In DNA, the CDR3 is TGTGCCAGCAGTCAATACTCGGACGGGGCTAACTATGGCTACACCTTC.

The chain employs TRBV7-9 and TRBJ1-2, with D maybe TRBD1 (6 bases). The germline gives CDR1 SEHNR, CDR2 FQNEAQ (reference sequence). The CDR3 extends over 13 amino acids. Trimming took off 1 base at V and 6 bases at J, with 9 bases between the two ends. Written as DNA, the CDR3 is TGTGCCAGCAGCTTAGGGACAGATGATGGCTACACCTTC. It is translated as CASSLGTDDGYTF.

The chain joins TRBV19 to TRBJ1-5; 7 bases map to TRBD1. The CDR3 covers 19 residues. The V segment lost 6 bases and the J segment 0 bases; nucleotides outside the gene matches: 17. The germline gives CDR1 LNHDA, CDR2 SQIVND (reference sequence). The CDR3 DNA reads TGTGCCAGTAGCTACGCAGGGACAGCAACCTTCTATAGCAATCAGCCCCAGCATTTT. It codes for CASSYAGTATFYSNQPQHF.

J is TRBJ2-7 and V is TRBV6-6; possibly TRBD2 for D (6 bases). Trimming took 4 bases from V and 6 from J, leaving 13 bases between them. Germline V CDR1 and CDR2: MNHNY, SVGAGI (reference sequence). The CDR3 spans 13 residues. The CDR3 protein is CASSFQGAGEQYF. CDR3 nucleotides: TGTGCCAGCAGTTTTCAGGGAGCGGGCGAGCAGTACTTC.

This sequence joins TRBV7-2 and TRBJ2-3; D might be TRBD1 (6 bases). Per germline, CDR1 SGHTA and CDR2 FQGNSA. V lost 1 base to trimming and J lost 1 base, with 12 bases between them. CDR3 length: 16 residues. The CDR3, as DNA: TGTGCCAGCAGCTTAGAGGTGGGGGCACGCACAGATACGCAGTATTTT. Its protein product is CASSLEVGARTDTQYF.